Below are 28 T cell receptor beta chains sequenced from a single sample in a study of cytotoxic CD8 clonotypes in ibrutinib-treated CLL (dated by TCRdb to about 2021). The time point label, read with the paper, signifies: around 2 years on ibrutinib. Receptor libraries were prepared by the immunoSEQ multiplex PCR assay. TCRdb carries this immuneACCESS record with in-frame sequences only. Its versions omit some clonotypes, under half of them owing to an unresolved V gene in the studies checked, with the rest unexplained. Across this sample there are 110,000 or so clones, with 58% seen only once. Jointly, the top ten make up 35% to 40% of the sample. Sequences were derived from PBMCs, sampled after 24 months of ibrutinib treatment. The receptors were sampled from a human donor with chronic lymphocytic leukemia.

The chain uses TRBV18 and TRBJ1-1, with a tentative D call TRBD1 (6 bases). The CDR3 runs 14 residues. The germline gives CDR1 KGHSH, CDR2 LQKENI. Trimming removed 6 bases from V and 1 base from J, with 12 bases in between. The CDR3: CASSPGASNTEAFF. CDR3 DNA sequence: TGTGCCAGCTCCCCAGGGGCGTCGAACACTGAAGCTTTCTTT.

The chain joins TRBV10-3 to TRBJ2-7, with D tentatively TRBD2 (6 bases). The V gene's germline CDR1 is ENHRY and CDR2 SYGVKD. V was cut by 4 bases and J by 5 bases, with 9 bases left in between. The length of the CDR3 is 12 residues. CDR3 sequence reads: CAISVGGDEQYF. CDR3 sequence (DNA): TGTGCCATCAGTGTTGGAGGGGACGAGCAGTACTTC.

The table lists this clone with a count of one. The chain recombines TRBV30 with TRBJ1-1; no reliable D call. V shed 0 bases and J shed 3 bases, with 23 bases lying between them. The CDR3 is 18 residues long. Germline-derived CDR1 and CDR2 are GTSNPN and SVGIG (reference sequence). CDR3 sequence: CAWSVLKKEGRSDTEAFF. The CDR3 nucleotides read TGTGCCTGGAGTGTATTAAAAAAGGAGGGAAGGTCGGACACTGAAGCTTTCTTT.

This clone has more than one count but fewer than ten. The chain uses TRBV29-1 and TRBJ2-7; 7 nucleotides match TRBD1. In germline, CDR1 is SQVTM, CDR2 ANQGSEA. The CDR3 length is 13 residues. V gave up 6 bases and J gave up 2 bases; unmatched junction bases: 7. The CDR3 bases are TGCAGCGTCGAGTTGACAGGGACCTACGAGCAGTACTTC. Its protein is CSVELTGTYEQYF.

The chain carries TRBV7-2 and TRBJ2-3; D ambiguous. The V end was cut by 5 bases, the J end by 4 bases, with 13 bases between. This CDR3 comprises 14 residues. Germline V CDR1 and CDR2: SGHTA, FQGNSA. The CDR3 protein is CASSPRGIPDTQYF. The CDR3 nucleotides are TGTGCCAGCAGCCCCCGTGGTATCCCAGATACGCAGTATTTT.

This clone was counted only a few times. The chain joins TRBV7-9 to TRBJ1-5, with a possible D match to TRBD1 (5 bases). Germline V gene sequence: CDR1 SEHNR, CDR2 FQNEAQ (reference sequence). Trimming stripped 5 bases from V and 2 bases from J, with 10 bases between. The CDR3 runs 14 residues. The CDR3 DNA follows: TGTGCCAGCAGCCGGAAAGGGGGCAATCAGCCCCAGCATTTT. Protein: CASSRKGGNQPQHF.

In this sample, this clone turned up a few times. The chain couples TRBV5-1 to TRBJ2-7; TRBD1 matches 7 bases. Germline V lookup: CDR1 SGHRS, CDR2 YFSETQ. Trimming removed 0 bases from V and 3 bases from J; junction bases left unmatched: 6. The CDR3 has 15 residues. The CDR3 reads CASSLAPAGGYEQYF. In DNA, the CDR3 is TGCGCCAGCAGCTTGGCCCCGGCAGGGGGCTACGAGCAGTACTTC.

This clone was detected only a few times. The rearrangement uses TRBV7-2 and TRBJ1-5, with D unclear. Trimming took 3 bases from V and 1 from J, leaving 10 bases between them. This CDR3 spans 15 amino acids. The germline CDR1 and CDR2 sequences are SGHTA and FQGNSA. The CDR3 sequence is CASSLDASSNQPQHF. The CDR3 bases are TGTGCCAGCAGCTTGGATGCGTCAAGCAATCAGCCCCAGCATTTT. The entire variable domain, with the rest obtained from reference TRBV7-2 and TRBJ1-5, is as follows: GAGVSQSPSNKVTEKGKDVELRCDPISGHTALYWYRQSLGQGLEFLIYFQGNSAPDKSGLPSDRFSAERTGGSVSTLTIQRTQQEDSAVYLCASSLDASSNQPQHFGDGTRLSIL.

The chain has TRBV5-1 and TRBJ1-6; a possible D gene is TRBD1 (6 bases). V lost 0 bases, J lost 0 bases, and 13 bases lay in between. In germline, CDR1 is SGHRS, CDR2 YFSETQ. The CDR3 spans 18 residues. The DNA for the CDR3 is TGCGCCAGCAGCTTGGGATTTCGGGGGCACTCCTATAATTCACCCCTCCACTTT. Protein sequence: CASSLGFRGHSYNSPLHF.

The chain couples TRBV6-5 to TRBJ2-1; D may correspond to TRBD1 or TRBD2 (5 bases each). The CDR3 consists of 15 residues. The V gene's germline CDR1 is MNHEY and CDR2 SVGAGI. With 6 bases removed from V and 2 bases from J, the gap between germline ends came to 14 bases. The CDR3 DNA follows: TGTGCCAGCAGCCCCAGCTGGGGACCCTACAATGAGCAGTTCTTC. This sequence encodes CASSPSWGPYNEQFF.

The chain is built from TRBV7-9 and TRBJ2-5; D perhaps matches TRBD1 (5 bases). Between the trimmed V and J ends, which lost 3 bases and 2 bases, there was a span of 22 bases. The CDR3 is made up of 18 amino acids. Germline loops: CDR1 SEHNR, CDR2 FQNEAQ (reference sequence). CDR3 loop: CASSFRTQIQGAQETQYF. The CDR3 DNA reads as TGTGCCAGCAGCTTCCGGACACAAATTCAAGGTGCACAAGAGACCCAGTACTTC.

This chain joins TRBV29-1 and TRBJ2-3; D possibly uses TRBD1 or TRBD2 (5 bases each). The germline V gene encodes CDR1 SQVTM and CDR2 ANQGSEA. CDR3 length equals 12 residues. V lost 7 bases and J lost 4, with 12 bases in between. The CDR3 here is CSALGVSDTQYF. For the CDR3, the DNA is TGCAGCGCCCTGGGGGTTTCAGATACGCAGTATTTT.

About this clone itself: The same CDR3 is also encoded by other DNA sequences in this sample. V gene TRBV28 combines with J gene TRBJ1-1; D unresolved. The CDR3 consists of 12 residues. V was pared by 5 bases and J by 4 bases, with 8 bases between. Germline CDR1 is MDHEN and CDR2 is SYDVKM. In nucleotides, the CDR3 is TGTGCCAGCAGTCGGGTTGTCACTGAAGCTTTCTTT. Its protein is CASSRVVTEAFF.

J is TRBJ2-7 and V is TRBV20-1; no clear D gene. Trimming removed 6 bases from V and 6 bases from J, with 12 bases in between. The CDR3 contains 11 residues. Germline V gives CDR1 DFQATT, CDR2 SNEGSKA (reference sequence). CDR3 sequence reads: CSATTGSEQYF. The CDR3 coding sequence is TGCAGTGCCACCACGGGTTCCGAGCAGTACTTC.

This clone was found a few times. Other DNA sequences within the sample encode an identical CDR3. V is TRBV28 and J is TRBJ2-6; possible D gene TRBD1, 5 bases. Germline CDR1 is MDHEN and CDR2 is SYDVKM. This CDR3 spans 15 amino acids. The V and J ends lost 6 bases and 2 bases respectively, with 11 bases between them. The CDR3 DNA is TGTGCCAGCAGCCTAGGGGATCCTGGGGCCAACGTCCTGACTTTC. This codes for CASSLGDPGANVLTF.

J is TRBJ1-1 and V is TRBV5-1; the D is unclear. Germline V gene data show CDR1 as SGHRS and CDR2 as YFSETQ. This CDR3 comprises 14 residues. V lost 0 bases to trimming and J lost 4 bases, with 10 bases between them. The chain's CDR3 is CASSLVKEGTEAFF. Written as DNA, the CDR3 is TGCGCCAGCAGCTTGGTGAAGGAAGGCACTGAAGCTTTCTTT. Combining the CDR3 with reference TRBV5-1 and TRBJ1-1 gives the whole variable domain KAGVTQTPRYLIKTRGQQVTLSCSPISGHRSVSWYQQTPGQGLQFLFEYFSETQRNKGNFPGRFSGRQFSNSRSEMNVSTLELGDSALYLCASSLVKEGTEAFFGQGTRLTVV.

The genes are TRBV4-1 and TRBJ2-7; TRBD2 is a possible D gene (8 bases). Germline V lookup: CDR1 MGHRA, CDR2 YSYEKL. The CDR3 runs 16 residues. Trimming left V 4 bases short and J 0 bases short, with 16 bases between. This CDR3 reads CASSPGTAGASYEQYF. The DNA for the CDR3 is TGCGCCAGCAGCCCCGGGACAGCGGGGGCCTCCTACGAGCAGTACTTC.

This clone appeared many times. J is TRBJ1-2 and V is TRBV4-2; TRBD1 matches 7 bases. The CDR3 contains 14 residues. The germline V gene has CDR1 LGHNA and CDR2 YNFKEQ. V trimming: 5 bases; J trimming: 1 base; junction bases outside the gene matches: 4. The CDR3 sequence is CASSWGTVNYGYTF. The CDR3 DNA reads TGTGCCAGCAGCTGGGGGACAGTTAACTATGGCTACACCTTC.

The chain carries TRBV5-1 and TRBJ1-4; 8 nucleotides line up with TRBD1. CDR1 and CDR2 (germline): SGHRS, YFSETQ. Losses at the gene ends were 4 bases for V and 7 bases for J; bases not matched to a gene: 9. This CDR3 is 15 amino acids long. This CDR3 is CASSATGERSEKLFF. The CDR3 bases are TGCGCCAGCAGCGCGACAGGGGAGAGGAGTGAAAAACTGTTTTTT.

CDR3 sequence reads: CASSFTARNSPLHF. Here the CDR3 DNA reads TGTGCCAGCAGCTTCACAGCTCGGAATTCACCCCTCCACTTT. V gene TRBV7-2 combines with J gene TRBJ1-6; the D is unclear. The CDR3 extends over 14 amino acids. V was cut by 3 bases and J by 7 bases, with 10 bases left in between. CDR1 is SGHTA and CDR2 is FQGNSA in the germline V gene.

The V and J genes are TRBV6-1 and TRBJ2-1, with a tentative D call TRBD1 (5 bases). The CDR3 has 16 residues. Between the trimmed V and J ends, which lost 2 bases and 7 bases, there was a span of 18 bases. Per germline, CDR1 MNHNS and CDR2 SASEGT. In nucleotides, the CDR3 is TGTGCCAGCAGTGAAAGGGGTGGGGCAAGGGCAAATGAGCAGTTCTTC. Protein product: CASSERGGARANEQFF.

This chain connects TRBV28 to TRBJ2-7; 7 bases align to TRBD1. The CDR3 is made up of 16 amino acids. Germline CDR1 is MDHEN and CDR2 is SYDVKM. V was pared by 3 bases and J by 4 bases, with 12 bases of the junction left unmatched. CDR3 sequence (DNA): TGTGCCAGCAGTTTGTTCCGGACAGGTGACTTTTACGAGCAGTACTTC. This codes for CASSLFRTGDFYEQYF.

In this sample, this clone turned up a few times. This rearrangement joins TRBV7-2 to TRBJ2-4, with D unresolved. Per germline, CDR1 SGHTA and CDR2 FQGNSA. Trimming stripped 2 bases from V and 2 bases from J, with 16 bases between. This CDR3 spans 17 amino acids. The chain's CDR3 is CASSLPRELTTKNIQYF. DNA for the CDR3: TGTGCCAGCAGCTTACCACGAGAATTAACGACCAAAAACATTCAGTACTTC.

This clone has more than one count but fewer than ten. The V gene is TRBV14, the J gene TRBJ1-2; maybe TRBD1 (5 bases). Germline V gene sequence: CDR1 SGHDN, CDR2 FVKESK. This CDR3 is built from 15 residues. The V end lost 4 bases, the J end lost 3 bases, and 15 bases lay between the germline ends. In DNA, the CDR3 is TGTGCCAGCAGCCGCTCCCCGACAGATTACTATGGCTACACCTTC. Encoded protein: CASSRSPTDYYGYTF.

In this sample, this clone turned up a few times. The genes are TRBV7-6 and TRBJ2-7; D perhaps matches TRBD2 (5 bases). V was pared by 4 bases and J by 2 bases, with 9 bases between. This CDR3 spans 13 amino acids. Germline assignment: CDR1 SGHVS and CDR2 FNYEAQ. The CDR3 nucleotides are TGTGCCAGCAGCTCGCAGGAGGCCTACGAGCAGTACTTC. It codes for CASSSQEAYEQYF.

In its sample, this clone was seen a few times. V usage is TRBV5-1 and J usage is TRBJ1-4; D not resolved. Germline V gives CDR1 SGHRS, CDR2 YFSETQ. V was trimmed by 0 bases and J by 7 bases, leaving 19 bases between them. The CDR3 runs to 17 residues. CDR3 sequence: CASSLAAPGEGSEKLFF. In nucleotides, the CDR3 is TGCGCCAGCAGCTTGGCCGCGCCGGGTGAAGGAAGTGAAAAACTGTTTTTT.

The gene calls are TRBV5-6 and TRBJ2-1, with D perhaps TRBD1 or TRBD2 (6 bases each). Germline V gene data show CDR1 as SGHDT and CDR2 as YYEEEE. Trimming took off 2 bases at V and 0 bases at J, with 18 bases between the two ends. The CDR3 runs 18 residues. CDR3 coding DNA: TGTGCCAGCAGCTTTAGAGAGGGGGGCTGGAGCTCCTACAATGAGCAGTTCTTC. It codes for CASSFREGGWSSYNEQFF.

J is TRBJ1-5 and V is TRBV4-1, with 8 bases identical to TRBD1. The J segment lost 3 bases and the V segment lost 4 bases, leaving 8 bases of the junction unmatched. Germline V CDR1 and CDR2: MGHRA, YSYEKL. This CDR3 region has 16 residues. CDR3: CASSRGQGGDNQPQHF. In DNA form, the CDR3 reads TGCGCCAGCAGCCGAGGACAGGGCGGGGACAATCAGCCCCAGCATTTT.